The 28 T cell receptor beta chains below were found in one sample sequenced in a study of CD8+CD57+ T cells in acquired aplastic anemia. Genomic DNA constituted the template upon which TCR beta VDJ and CDR3 profiling was performed. TCRdb processed the reads anew with MiXCR; each CDR3 protein has one entry. The data contain about 180,000 distinct CDR3 sequences, nearly 50% of them singletons. For sequencing, patients were chosen who had shown expansion of CD8+CD57+ cells by flow cytometry. Sequenced sample: sorted CD4+, CD8+, or CD8+CD57+ T cells (not recorded which) from PBMCs. These receptors came from a human donor with aplastic anemia.

The chain combines TRBV12-3 or TRBV12-4 with TRBJ1-6; D is unresolved. This CDR3 comprises 14 residues. Trimming left V 3 bases short and J 5 bases short, with 8 bases between. Here the CDR3 DNA reads TGTGCCAGCAGTTTGAACGTGAATAATTCACCCCTCCACTTT. It codes for CASSLNVNNSPLHF.

This clonotype was seen a handful of times. V is TRBV4-1 and J is TRBJ1-4; possibly TRBD1 for D (5 bases). Germline V gene data show CDR1 as MGHRA and CDR2 as YSYEKL. The CDR3 is 15 residues long. Trimming removed 4 bases at V and 3 bases at J, with 12 bases between. In DNA, the CDR3 is TGCGCCAGCAGCCGCGTCGGGGCGGCTAATGAAAAACTGTTTTTT. Protein: CASSRVGAANEKLFF.

Regarding this clonotype: A much more abundant neighbour one base away suggests this may be a read error. V is TRBV5-1 and J is TRBJ1-1; tentative D call: TRBD1 (6 bases). The CDR3 has 13 residues. Looked up from germline, CDR1 is SGHRS and CDR2 is YFSETQ. V was cut by 6 bases and J by 4 bases, with 13 bases left in between. CDR3 loop: CASNTSGVTEAFF. CDR3 nucleotide sequence: TGCGCCAGCAACACCTCAGGGGTCACTGAAGCTTTCTTT.

The chain joins TRBV20-1 to TRBJ2-3; D is undetermined. The CDR3 consists of 14 residues. Germline values: CDR1 DFQATT, CDR2 SNEGSKA (reference sequence). Trimming cost V 6 bases and J 6 bases, with 19 bases left between them. The CDR3 loop reads CSARVFGRTDTQYF. The CDR3, as DNA: TGCAGTGCAAGGGTTTTTGGACGAACCGATACGCAGTATTTT.

The chain links TRBV20-1 to TRBJ1-6, with a weak D call TRBD1 (6 bases). The V and J ends lost 5 bases and 9 bases respectively, with 20 bases between them. There are 15 residues in the CDR3. The germline gives CDR1 DFQATT, CDR2 SNEGSKA (reference sequence). CDR3 in amino acids: CSAGRTVSRGSPLHF. The CDR3 DNA follows: TGCAGTGCTGGACGGACAGTTTCCCGGGGTTCACCCCTCCACTTT.

The sample holds a few counts of this clonotype. This chain joins TRBV15 and TRBJ1-6; D might be TRBD1 (6 bases). CDR3 size: 15 residues. Germline V gene data show CDR1 as LNHNV and CDR2 as YYDKDF (reference sequence). V was trimmed by 0 bases and J by 7 bases, leaving 10 bases between them. Written as DNA, the CDR3 is TGTGCCACCAGCAGAGAAAGGACAGCCAATTCACCCCTCCACTTT. Residues: CATSRERTANSPLHF.

The J gene is TRBJ2-7, the V gene TRBV10-3; D is undetermined. The length of the CDR3 is 11 residues. In germline, CDR1 is ENHRY, CDR2 SYGVKD. Trimming left V 10 bases short and J 3 bases short, with 10 bases between. CDR3 DNA sequence: TGTGCCACCCTAGAAGGCTACGAGCAGTACTTC. Its protein is CATLEGYEQYF.

This chain uses TRBV10-2 with TRBJ2-7; TRBD1 matches at 11 bases. With V trimmed by 4 bases and J by 3 bases, 5 bases remained unmatched. The CDR3 is made up of 15 amino acids. From germline, CDR1 is WSHSY and CDR2 SAAADI. The CDR3: CASSGRTGGIYEQYF. The CDR3 DNA reads as TGCGCCAGCAGTGGGCGGACAGGGGGCATCTACGAGCAGTACTTC.

This clonotype was counted ten times or more. V gene TRBV5-1 combines with J gene TRBJ1-2, with D maybe TRBD1 (5 bases). V was shortened by 0 bases and J by 1 base, with 7 bases between the two germline ends. CDR3 length: 14 residues. Germline V gives CDR1 SGHRS, CDR2 YFSETQ. The CDR3 region is CASSLGQINYGYTF. CDR3 DNA sequence: TGCGCCAGCAGCTTGGGACAGATTAACTATGGCTACACCTTC.

This clonotype showed up just a few times. The CDR3, as DNA: TGCAGCGTTGATTTAGGCAGGGGCTACGAGCAGTACTTC. Its protein is CSVDLGRGYEQYF. The rearrangement uses TRBV29-1 and TRBJ2-7; possible D gene TRBD1, 6 bases. The CDR3 length is 13 residues. The germline CDR1 and CDR2 sequences are SQVTM and ANQGSEA. The V and J ends lost 3 bases and 3 bases respectively, with 12 bases between them.

In its sample, this clonotype was seen many times. The J gene is TRBJ2-7, the V gene TRBV5-1, with 10 nucleotides matching TRBD1. V lost 6 bases and J lost 3; bases outside the gene matches: 3. This CDR3 has 13 residues. Germline V gene lookup returns CDR1 SGHRS and CDR2 YFSETQ. DNA of the CDR3: TGCGCCAGCAAGTGGGACAGGGGCTACGAGCAGTACTTC. The encoded protein is CASKWDRGYEQYF.

The chain uses TRBV15 and TRBJ2-7, with 7 bases lining up with TRBD1. Germline values: CDR1 LNHNV, CDR2 YYDKDF (reference sequence). The CDR3 extends over 15 amino acids. V shed 6 bases and J 0 bases; nucleotides not matched to a gene: 8. CDR3 DNA sequence: TGTGCCACCAGTCTACAACAGGGGAGCTCCTACGAGCAGTACTTC. Residues: CATSLQQGSSYEQYF.

Points on this clonotype: Because the CDR3 is missing its conserved closing phenylalanine or tryptophan, this is likely a read error. The V call is TRBV6-1, the J call TRBJ1-1, with D tentatively TRBD1 (6 bases). This CDR3 contains 11 residues. V dropped 7 bases and J dropped 9 bases, with 12 bases sitting between them. The germline CDR1 and CDR2 sequences are MNHNS and SASEGT. CDR3 residues: CASTDSFKAFL. The CDR3 DNA sequence: TGTGCCAGCACGGACAGTTTCAAAGCTTTCCTT.

The sample holds a few counts of this clonotype. The chain uses TRBV6-1 and TRBJ2-2; 7 nucleotides line up with TRBD2. The CDR3 contains 15 residues. The germline V gene has CDR1 MNHNS and CDR2 SASEGT. V lost 6 bases, J lost 6 bases, and 10 bases stayed unmatched. The CDR3 DNA sequence: TGTGCCAGCAGCCCATGGGGGGGTCTCCCCGGGGAGCTGTTTTTT. Its translation: CASSPWGGLPGELFF.

This sequence joins TRBV12-3 or TRBV12-4 and TRBJ1-2, with D possibly matching TRBD1 (5 bases). The CDR3 sequence is 15 residues long. The germline V and J ends were trimmed by 4 bases and 2 bases, with 14 bases remaining between them. The CDR3 DNA is TGTGCCAGCAGTTCCGGGGCGAGTCCGAACTATGGCTACACCTTC. This sequence encodes CASSSGASPNYGYTF.

This chain uses TRBV10-3 with TRBJ1-2; D perhaps matches TRBD1 (5 bases). The CDR3 consists of 13 residues. Germline loops: CDR1 ENHRY, CDR2 SYGVKD. Trimming removed 3 bases at V and 2 bases at J, with 7 bases between. The CDR3 DNA reads TGTGCCATCAGTGAAGACAGAAACTATGGCTACACCTTC. Translating it yields CAISEDRNYGYTF.

This clonotype has a count of ten or more. This sequence joins TRBV20-1 and TRBJ1-1; D is possibly TRBD1 (6 bases). The CDR3 runs to 13 residues. V lost 1 base and J lost 3, with 9 bases in between. Looked up from germline, CDR1 is DFQATT and CDR2 is SNEGSKA (reference sequence). The CDR3 sequence is CSARVPGDTEAFF. CDR3 sequence (DNA): TGCAGTGCTAGAGTTCCAGGGGACACTGAAGCTTTCTTT.

The rearrangement links TRBV5-1 to TRBJ1-2; D call uncertain. CDR1 and CDR2 from the germline V gene are SGHRS and YFSETQ. The CDR3 is made up of 12 amino acids. Deletions cut 4 bases from V and 4 bases from J, with 8 bases between. CDR3 sequence reads: CASSQDTYGYTF. CDR3 sequence (DNA): TGCGCCAGCAGCCAAGACACCTATGGCTACACCTTC.

This chain joins TRBV5-1 and TRBJ1-2; 7 positions match TRBD1. CDR1 is SGHRS and CDR2 is YFSETQ in the germline V gene. CDR3 size: 14 residues. The V segment lost 0 bases and the J segment 6 bases; nucleotides outside the gene matches: 5. CDR3 region: CASSLASTGNGYTF. The CDR3 DNA is TGCGCCAGCAGCTTGGCCTCGACAGGGAATGGCTACACCTTC.

The genes are TRBV6-1 and TRBJ1-2, with D perhaps TRBD1 (5 bases). Trimming stripped 6 bases from V and 1 base from J, with 12 bases between. Per the germline V gene, CDR1 is MNHNS and CDR2 is SASEGT. The CDR3 spans 14 residues. This CDR3 reads CASRRDGNNYGYTF. The CDR3 DNA sequence: TGTGCCAGCAGGCGGGACGGTAATAACTATGGCTACACCTTC.

The chain employs TRBV20-1 and TRBJ1-2; D call uncertain. Trimming stripped 4 bases from V and 5 bases from J, with 14 bases between. The CDR3 loop spans 13 amino acids. Germline V gene data show CDR1 as DFQATT and CDR2 as SNEGSKA (reference sequence). CDR3 residues: CSAIKATAYGYTF. In DNA, the CDR3 is TGCAGTGCTATTAAGGCGACCGCATATGGCTACACCTTC.

This clonotype was detected a few times. The gene calls are TRBV10-3 and TRBJ2-7; possibly TRBD2 for D (6 bases). This CDR3 comprises 15 residues. The V and J ends lost 1 base and 8 bases respectively, with 18 bases between them. Germline CDR1 ENHRY, CDR2 SYGVKD. The CDR3 protein is CAISEFAGQAEQQYF. In nucleotides, the CDR3 is TGTGCCATCAGTGAGTTCGCGGGGCAAGCGGAACAGCAGTACTTC.

This clonotype was counted many times. This chain uses TRBV19 with TRBJ2-3; the match to TRBD2 covers 8 bases. V gave up 5 bases and J gave up 5 bases; unmatched junction bases: 12. This CDR3 is built from 16 residues. Germline-derived CDR1 and CDR2 are LNHDA and SQIVND (reference sequence). For the CDR3, the DNA is TGTGCCAGTAGTCATTCCCCGGGGGGGCTGAAAGATACGCAGTATTTT. Its protein is CASSHSPGGLKDTQYF. Variable domain in full (rest from reference TRBV19 and TRBJ2-3): DGGITQSPKYLFRKEGQNVTLSCEQNLNHDAMYWYRQDPGQGLRLIYYSQIVNDFQKGDIAEGYSVSREKKESFPLTVTSAQKNPTAFYLCASSHSPGGLKDTQYFGPGTRLTVL.

This clonotype was detected many times. The chain employs TRBV5-1 and TRBJ2-5; the match to TRBD2 covers 7 bases. This CDR3 spans 12 amino acids. V shed 4 bases, J shed 7 bases, and the junction held 4 bases outside the gene matches. Germline V gene lookup returns CDR1 SGHRS and CDR2 YFSETQ. The DNA for the CDR3 is TGCGCCAGCAGCGTTGGCGGGGGGACCCAGTACTTC. Translating gives CASSVGGGTQYF.

This clonotype has more than one count but fewer than ten. This chain uses TRBV24-1 with TRBJ2-1; D may be TRBD1 (5 bases). With 8 bases removed from V and 3 bases from J, the gap between germline ends came to 19 bases. Germline V lookup: CDR1 KGHDR, CDR2 SFDVKD. The CDR3 consists of 16 residues. The CDR3 here is CATTTQDAAIYNEQFF. CDR3 DNA: TGTGCCACCACCACACAGGACGCCGCGATCTACAATGAGCAGTTCTTC.

The V gene is TRBV25-1, the J gene TRBJ2-7; possible D gene TRBD1, 6 bases. Germline V CDR1 and CDR2: MGHDK, SYGVNS. V lost 3 bases to trimming and J lost 2 bases, with 17 bases between them. The CDR3 covers 16 residues. CDR3 sequence: CASSDLRQDPTYEQYF. Here the CDR3 DNA reads TGTGCCAGCAGTGACCTCCGACAGGACCCTACCTACGAGCAGTACTTC.

This clonotype was counted once. The chain recombines TRBV2 with TRBJ2-3; tentatively, D is TRBD2 (6 bases). The V end lost 11 bases, the J end lost 1 base, and 19 bases lay between the germline ends. The CDR3 sequence is 15 residues long. Germline-derived CDR1 and CDR2 are SNHLY and FYNNEI. CDR3 sequence reads: CAGCGGDFRTDTQYF. DNA for the CDR3: TGTGCCGGCTGCGGTGGGGACTTCCGCACAGATACGCAGTATTTT.

This clonotype showed up just a few times. The chain links TRBV15 to TRBJ1-2, with a weak D call TRBD1 (6 bases). The CDR3 has 14 residues. V shed 2 bases and J shed 8 bases, with 15 bases lying between them. CDR1 is LNHNV, CDR2 YYDKDF, per germline (reference sequence). CDR3 sequence (DNA): TGTGCCACCAGCAGATGGGACATGGTCGGAGGCTACACCTTC. It specifies CATSRWDMVGGYTF.